Listed below are T cell receptor beta chains from one sample, sequenced in a study of response to subunit inactivated influenza vaccine. Each CDR3 protein is one row after TCRdb ran MiXCR on the RT-PCR reads. The table includes hundreds of thousands of distinct CDR3 sequences, roughly 23% detected once. Sequenced material: CD4+ T cells sorted from PBMCs, taken about 5 days after vaccination. Source of these receptors: a man between 45 and 60 years old who received an inactivated influenza vaccine. The CDR3 runs from the conserved cysteine through the conserved F or W. The order of the fields is D gene, clone size, J gene, V gene, CDR3 DNA, CDR3 protein. A D gene is named only where the DNA matches it firmly. The size entry is marked missing in some rows and otherwise reads once, few, many or a size class.

TRBD1 . TRBJ2-1 TRBV2 TGTGCCAGCAGTGAGGGGACAGGCTACAATGAGCAGTTCTTC CASSEGTGYNEQFF
. few TRBJ1-2 TRBV11-2 TGTGCCAGCAGCTTAGTTGGCGGGACCTATGGCTACACCTTC CASSLVGGTYGYTF
. many TRBJ2-3 TRBV6-6 TGTGCCAGCAGGACCACAGGACCCAGCACAGATACGCAGTATTTT CASRTTGPSTDTQYF
. . TRBJ2-7 TRBV10-3 TGTGCCATCAGTGCCCATAGCCACGAGCAGTACTTC CAISAHSHEQYF
. few TRBJ2-7 TRBV20-1 TGCAGTGCTAAAGGCCCAGGGGTCCACGAGCAGTACTTC CSAKGPGVHEQYF
. few TRBJ2-1 TRBV7-3 TGTGCCAGCAGCTTAAATGACGGATCGATAGAAGAGCAGTTCTTC CASSLNDGSIEEQFF
TRBD2 . TRBJ2-1 TRBV6-2/TRBV6-3 TGTGCCAGCAGTTACGGGAGGGCAGCTTTTTGGGAAAATGAGCAGTTCTTC CASSYGRAAFWENEQFF
TRBD1 few TRBJ2-7 TRBV5-5 TGTGCCAGCAGCCGCACAGGGGTTGGCTACGAGCAGTACTTC CASSRTGVGYEQYF
TRBD2 . TRBJ2-1 TRBV6-5 TGTGCCAGCAGTTACTCGGGGATAGCGGGAGCAGCGTACAATGAGCAGTTCTTC CASSYSGIAGAAYNEQFF
. . TRBJ2-2 TRBV7-2 TGTGCCAGCAGTTATAACACGGGTCCCGGGGAGCTGTTTTTT CASSYNTGPGELFF
. . TRBJ1-5 TRBV7-2 TGTGCCAGCAGCTTATTGGGGGCCCGTCAGCCCCAGCATTTT CASSLLGARQPQHF
TRBD2 . TRBJ2-1 TRBV15 TGTGCCACCAGCAGCGAGCGGGGGCCCTCCTACAATGAGCAGTTCTTC CATSSERGPSYNEQFF
TRBD2 . TRBJ2-7 TRBV7-6 TGTGCCACCGGGACTAGGTACGAGCAGTACTTC CATGTRYEQYF
. . TRBJ2-1 TRBV20-1 TGCAGTGCTAGATATAGAACCTACAATGAGCAGTTCTTC CSARYRTYNEQFF
. few TRBJ2-1 TRBV30 TGTGCCTGGAACAGGGGAACTAGCGATGAGCAGTTCTTC CAWNRGTSDEQFF
TRBD2 . TRBJ2-1 TRBV6-5 TGTGCCAGCAGTTACTTGGGACTAGCGGGGGTCTACAATGAGCAGTTCTTC CASSYLGLAGVYNEQFF
. . TRBJ2-6 TRBV11-2 TGTGCCAGCACCGGACGACCGGGACGGAGCTCTGGGGCCAACGTCCTGACTTTC CASTGRPGRSSGANVLTF
TRBD1 few TRBJ2-4 TRBV12-3/TRBV12-4 TGTGCCAGCAGTCAGGGACAGGGGTTTACCAAAAACATTCAGTACTTC CASSQGQGFTKNIQYF
TRBD1 . TRBJ2-7 TRBV20-1 TGCAGTGCTAGCACTCGGACAGGGAGCGAGCAGTACTTC CSASTRTGSEQYF
TRBD2 few TRBJ2-2 TRBV12-3/TRBV12-4 TGTGCCAGCAGCCCGGGACTAGGTAACACCGGGGAGCTGTTTTTT CASSPGLGNTGELFF
. . TRBJ2-5 TRBV12-3/TRBV12-4 TGTGCCAGCAGTTTAAGGCGGGGTAGGGAAGAGACCCAGTACTTC CASSLRRGREETQYF
. . TRBJ2-7 TRBV5-1 TGCGCCAGCAGCGCGGGATACAGGGGAGGCTCCTACGAGCAGTACTTC CASSAGYRGGSYEQYF